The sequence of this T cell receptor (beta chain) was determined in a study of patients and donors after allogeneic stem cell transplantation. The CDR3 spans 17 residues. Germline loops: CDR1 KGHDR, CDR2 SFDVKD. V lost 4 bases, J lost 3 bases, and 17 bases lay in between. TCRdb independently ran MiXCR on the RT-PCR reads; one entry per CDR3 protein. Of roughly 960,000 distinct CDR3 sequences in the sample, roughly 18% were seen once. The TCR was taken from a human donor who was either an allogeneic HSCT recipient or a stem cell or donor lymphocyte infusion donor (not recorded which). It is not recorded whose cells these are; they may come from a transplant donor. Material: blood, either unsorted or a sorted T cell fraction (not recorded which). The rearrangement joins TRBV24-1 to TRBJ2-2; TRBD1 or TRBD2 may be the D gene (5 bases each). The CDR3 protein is CATSDASPGRYTGELFF. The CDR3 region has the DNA TGTGCCACCAGTGACGCCAGTCCGGGACGCTACACCGGGGAGCTGTTTTTT.